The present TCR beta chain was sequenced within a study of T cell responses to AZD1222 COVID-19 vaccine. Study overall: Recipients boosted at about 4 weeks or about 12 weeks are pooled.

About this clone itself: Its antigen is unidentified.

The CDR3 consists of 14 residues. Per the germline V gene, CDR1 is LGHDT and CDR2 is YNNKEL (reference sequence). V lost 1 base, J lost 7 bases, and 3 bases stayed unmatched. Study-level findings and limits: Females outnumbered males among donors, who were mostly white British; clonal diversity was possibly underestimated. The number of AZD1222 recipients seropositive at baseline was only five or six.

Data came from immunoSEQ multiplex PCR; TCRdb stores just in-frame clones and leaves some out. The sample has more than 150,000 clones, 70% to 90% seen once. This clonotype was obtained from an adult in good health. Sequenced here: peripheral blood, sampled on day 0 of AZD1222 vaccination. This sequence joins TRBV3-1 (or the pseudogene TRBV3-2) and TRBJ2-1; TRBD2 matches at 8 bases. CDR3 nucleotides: TGTGCCAGCAGCCAAGGCGGGGGGACGAATGAGCAGTTCTTC. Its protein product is CASSQGGGTNEQFF.